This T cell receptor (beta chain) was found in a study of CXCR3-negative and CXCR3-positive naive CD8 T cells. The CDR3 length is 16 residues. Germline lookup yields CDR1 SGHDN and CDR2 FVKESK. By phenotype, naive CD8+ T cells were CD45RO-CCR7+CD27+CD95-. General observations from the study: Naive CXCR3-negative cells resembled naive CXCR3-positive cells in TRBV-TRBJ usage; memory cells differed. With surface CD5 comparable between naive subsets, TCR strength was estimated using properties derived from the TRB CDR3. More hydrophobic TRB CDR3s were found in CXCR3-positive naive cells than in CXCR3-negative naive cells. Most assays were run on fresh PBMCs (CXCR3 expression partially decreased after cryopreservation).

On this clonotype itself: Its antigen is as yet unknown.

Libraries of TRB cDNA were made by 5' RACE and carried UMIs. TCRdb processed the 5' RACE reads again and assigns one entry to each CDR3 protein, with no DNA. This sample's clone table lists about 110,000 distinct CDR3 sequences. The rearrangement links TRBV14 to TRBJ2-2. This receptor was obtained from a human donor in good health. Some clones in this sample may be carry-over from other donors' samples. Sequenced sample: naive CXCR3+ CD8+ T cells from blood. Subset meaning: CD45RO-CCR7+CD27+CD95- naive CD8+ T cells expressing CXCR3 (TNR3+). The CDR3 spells CASSQDSQPNTGELFF.